Sequencing of this T cell receptor beta chain was carried out in a study of control samples from healthy donors and cancer patients. The CDR3 spans 15 residues. Germline V lookup: CDR1 SGHTA, CDR2 FQGNSA. V lost 7 bases, J lost 0 bases, and 13 bases lay in between. Sequencing used immunoSEQ multiplex PCR; TCRdb keeps in-frame clones, though not all of them. This sample has some 100,000 clones; less than 95% occur once, and the top ten carry 3.5% to 4.5%. Sample: blood. J is TRBJ2-1 and V is TRBV7-2; maybe TRBD2 (7 bases). The TCR originated in a human donor in good health. The donor label of this sample is uncertain. For the CDR3, the DNA is TGTGCCAGCAAAAGGGGGGGGAGCTCCTACAATGAGCAGTTCTTC. Protein: CASKRGGSSYNEQFF.